Sequencing of this TCR beta chain was carried out in a study of blood T cell repertoires in COVID-19. The wider study: Sources were T cells, B-cell-depleted T cells, or PBMCs; the material itself was cDNA or gDNA.

The CDR3 contains 12 residues. Between the trimmed V and J ends, which lost 5 bases and 9 bases, there was a span of 8 bases. Germline loops: CDR1 SGHAT, CDR2 FQNNGV. Assay: immunoSEQ multiplex PCR; the TCRdb copy retains only in-frame clones and omits some. The sample includes about 200,000 clones, around nine tenths of them seen just once. The chain uses TRBV11-2 and TRBJ1-6; TRBD1 might be the D (6 bases). Material: peripheral blood. The clonotype originates from a man aged 55 to 70 who had recovered from COVID-19. The CDR3 coding sequence is TGTGCCAGCAGCACGGACAGTTCACCCCTCCACTTT. It is translated as CASSTDSSPLHF. The variable domain in full, completed from reference TRBV11-2 and TRBJ1-6, reads EAGVAQSPRYKIIEKRQSVAFWCNPISGHATLYWYQQILGQGPKLLIQFQNNGVVDDSQLPKDRFSAERLKGVDSTLKIQPAKLEDSAVYLCASSTDSSPLHFGNGTRLTVT.